The 8 T cell receptor beta chains listed next were all sequenced from one sample in a study of early T cells in non-severe SARS-CoV-2 infection. Each CDR3 protein gets one entry after TCRdb re-called the 5' RACE reads with MiXCR. The sample lists approximately 47,000 distinct CDR3 sequences, about 6% occurring once. The material sequenced was whole blood, taken at baseline. Every receptor here comes from an adult who was a healthcare worker with PCR-confirmed SARS-CoV-2 infection or an uninfected control (not recorded which).

The sample holds many counts of this clonotype. The V call is TRBV20-1, the J call TRBJ2-1; 9 positions agree with TRBD2. Germline V lookup: CDR1 DFQATT, CDR2 SNEGSKA (reference sequence). Unmatched junction bases numbered 11, after V lost 5 bases and J lost 6 bases. The CDR3 has 15 residues. In DNA, the CDR3 is TGCAGTGCTCCGGCGTGGGCTAGCGGGACCAATGAGCAGTTCTTC. This encodes CSAPAWASGTNEQFF.

This chain uses TRBV10-3 with TRBJ1-2; D remains unclear. The length of the CDR3 is 12 residues. CDR1 ENHRY and CDR2 SYGVKD come from the germline V gene. V was clipped by 4 bases and J by 4 bases, with 7 bases between them. CDR3 bases: TGTGCCATCAGTGGAGAAGCCTATGGCTACACCTTC. As protein: CAISGEAYGYTF.

This clonotype has a count of ten or more. The V gene is TRBV20-1, the J gene TRBJ1-5; 7 nucleotides line up with TRBD1. Germline V lookup: CDR1 DFQATT, CDR2 SNEGSKA (reference sequence). The CDR3 consists of 15 residues. The trim removed 5 bases at V and 6 bases at J, leaving 13 bases unmatched. For the CDR3, the DNA is TGCAGTGCTTCTGGGGGGACAGCCTATCTTCAGCCCCAGCATTTT. Its translation: CSASGGTAYLQPQHF.

This clonotype was counted between two and nine times. The CDR3 here is CASSPSTGRKETQYF. The CDR3 bases are TGTGCCAGCTCACCCTCGACAGGAAGAAAGGAGACCCAGTACTTC. V is TRBV18 and J is TRBJ2-5; a weak D match, TRBD1 (6 bases). This CDR3 region has 15 residues. Germline-derived CDR1 and CDR2 are KGHSH and LQKENI. With 3 bases removed from V and 5 bases from J, the gap between germline ends came to 16 bases. Supplemented by reference TRBV18 and TRBJ2-5, the full variable domain reads NAGVMQNPRHLVRRRGQEARLRCSPMKGHSHVYWYRQLPEEGLKFMVYLQKENIIDESGMPKERFSAEFPKEGPSILRIQQVVRGDSAAYFCASSPSTGRKETQYFGPGTRLLVL.

This clonotype was detected ten times or more. The chain recombines TRBV5-4 with TRBJ1-3; TRBD1 aligns across 9 bases. The J segment lost 1 base and the V segment lost 4 bases, leaving 3 bases of the junction unmatched. The CDR3 is 15 residues long. Germline assignment: CDR1 SGHNT and CDR2 YYREEE (reference sequence). The CDR3 reads CASSPGQGSGNTIYF. For the CDR3, the DNA is TGTGCCAGCAGCCCCGGACAGGGGTCTGGAAACACCATATATTTT.

This clonotype was detected many times. The rearrangement uses TRBV7-2 and TRBJ2-1, with 7 bases identical to TRBD2. Germline values: CDR1 SGHTA, CDR2 FQGNSA. The trim removed 6 bases at V and 9 bases at J, leaving 14 bases unmatched. The CDR3 sequence is 15 residues long. CDR3 sequence: CASSWRTRTTVEQFF. The DNA of the CDR3 is TGTGCCAGCAGTTGGAGGACTAGGACGACCGTTGAGCAGTTCTTC.

The chain has TRBV9 and TRBJ2-7; the D gene is possibly TRBD2 (5 bases). The CDR3 is 13 residues long. The V and J ends lost 0 bases and 6 bases respectively, with 10 bases between them. The V gene's germline CDR1 is SGDLS and CDR2 YYNGEE. As DNA, the CDR3 is TGTGCCAGCAGCGTAGAAGAGGGCGGCGAGCAGTACTTC. Amino acids: CASSVEEGGEQYF.

This clonotype was observed a few times. The rearrangement links TRBV10-3 to TRBJ1-1, with D maybe TRBD1 (5 bases). The CDR3 extends over 12 amino acids. Trimming removed 5 bases from V and 7 bases from J, with 11 bases in between. Germline CDR1 reads ENHRY; CDR2 reads SYGVKD. CDR3 sequence reads: CAISWGEIEAFF. The CDR3 DNA sequence: TGTGCCATCAGTTGGGGGGAAATTGAAGCTTTCTTT.